This T cell receptor (beta chain) was sequenced during a study of blood T cells in healthy people across ages. Study information: In model experiments, template switching was able to capture about one barcoded beta molecule for every two T cells that were present. Study-level results: Naive CD4+ cell counts and diversity both ran higher in long-lived than in aged donors.

CDR1 is DFQATT, CDR2 SNEGSKA, per germline (reference sequence). V lost 8 bases and J 13 bases, leaving 24 bases between the germline ends. The CDR3 loop spans 13 amino acids. Through a sample-barcoded 5' primer and a J-beta primer mix, a second PCR was run for roughly 7 to 11 cycles. Every cDNA molecule carried a tag from a template-switch adaptor bearing 12 random nucleotides. Sequencing recovered at least 2.5 million CDR3-containing paired-end reads from each sample. TCRdb independently ran MiXCR on the 5' RACE reads; one entry per CDR3 protein. The sample includes more than 800,000 distinct CDR3 sequences, 25% to 35% of them seen just once. This clonotype was counted many times. What it binds is unknown.

The sample consisted of blood. The sequence derives from a woman older than 75 in good health. This chain uses TRBV20-1 with TRBJ2-1; tentatively, D is TRBD1 or TRBD2 (5 bases each). DNA for the CDR3: TGCAGTTCTTCGTTGGGGGTTGGAATAAGCCAGTTCTTC. Translating it yields CSSSLGVGISQFF.